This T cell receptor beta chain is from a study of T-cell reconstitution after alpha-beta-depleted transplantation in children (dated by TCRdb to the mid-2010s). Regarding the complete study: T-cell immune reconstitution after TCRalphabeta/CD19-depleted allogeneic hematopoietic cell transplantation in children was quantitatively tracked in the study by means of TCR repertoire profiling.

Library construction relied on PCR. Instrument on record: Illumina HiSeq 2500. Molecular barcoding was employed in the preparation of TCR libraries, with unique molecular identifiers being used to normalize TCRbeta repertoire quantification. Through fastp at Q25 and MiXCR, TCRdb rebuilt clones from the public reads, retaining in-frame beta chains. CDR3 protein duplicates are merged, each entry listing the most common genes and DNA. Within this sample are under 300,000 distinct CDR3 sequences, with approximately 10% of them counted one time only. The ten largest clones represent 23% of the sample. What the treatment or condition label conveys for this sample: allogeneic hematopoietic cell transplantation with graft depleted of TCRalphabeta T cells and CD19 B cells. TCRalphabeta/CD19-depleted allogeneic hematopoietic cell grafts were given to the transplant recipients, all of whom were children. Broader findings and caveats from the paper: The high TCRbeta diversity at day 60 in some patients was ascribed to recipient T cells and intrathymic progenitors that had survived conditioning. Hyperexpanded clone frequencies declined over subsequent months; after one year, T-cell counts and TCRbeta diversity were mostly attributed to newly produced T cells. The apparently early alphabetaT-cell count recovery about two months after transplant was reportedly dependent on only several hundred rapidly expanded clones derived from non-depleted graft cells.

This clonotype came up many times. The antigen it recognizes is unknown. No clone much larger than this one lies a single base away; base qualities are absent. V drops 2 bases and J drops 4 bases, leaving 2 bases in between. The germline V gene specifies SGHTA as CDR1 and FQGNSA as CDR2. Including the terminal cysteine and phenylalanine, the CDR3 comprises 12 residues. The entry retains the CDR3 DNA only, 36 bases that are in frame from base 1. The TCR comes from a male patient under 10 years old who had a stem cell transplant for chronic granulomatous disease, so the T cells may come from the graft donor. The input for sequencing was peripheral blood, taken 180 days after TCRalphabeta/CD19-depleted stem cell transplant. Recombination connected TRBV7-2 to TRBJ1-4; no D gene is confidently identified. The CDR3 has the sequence CASSLLNEKLFF. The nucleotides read TGTGCCAGCAGCTTACTTAATGAAAAACTGTTTTTT.